Listed here is a single TCR beta chain. These data come from a study of blood T cell repertoires in COVID-19. The overall study: Samples came from the United States, Italy and Spain, spanning acute and convalescent COVID-19.

Germline loops: CDR1 MNHEY, CDR2 SVGAGI. The CDR3 has 16 residues. After removal of 6 bases from V and 2 bases from J, the junction contained 10 bases not matched to a gene. The assay was immunoSEQ multiplex PCR, and TCRdb's table has in-frame clones only and misses some. Of 95,000 to 150,000 clones in the sample, more than 80% are singletons; the top ten hold roughly 3.2%. Material: peripheral blood. This receptor was identified in a woman over 75 with COVID-19, enrolled during active disease. The V and J genes are TRBV6-5 and TRBJ2-3; 8 bases line up with TRBD2. The CDR3 nucleotides read TGTGCCAGCAGCTACACTAGCGGAGACCCCACAGATACGCAGTATTTT. Its protein product is CASSYTSGDPTDTQYF.